These 11 T cell receptor beta chains came from one sample sequenced in a study of T cells in Graves' hyperthyroidism and ophthalmopathy. RNA transcripts yielded amplified TCR beta CDR3 regions. The study used the HTBI primer set for a first-round RT-PCR of the TCR CDR3. Via MiXCR, TCRdb re-called the multiplex PCR reads, giving one row per CDR3 protein. The sample carries some 490,000 distinct CDR3 sequences, about 22% recorded once. Sequenced sample: blood. All receptors derive from a woman between 70 and 85 years old with Graves' ophthalmopathy.

This clonotype appeared a few times. The CDR3 region is CSVFDRESNNEQFF. The DNA for the CDR3 is TGCAGCGTTTTTGACAGGGAGAGTAACAATGAGCAGTTCTTC. The rearrangement uses TRBV29-1 and TRBJ2-1, with 7 bases lining up with TRBD1. The CDR3 runs to 14 residues. Per the germline V gene, CDR1 is SQVTM and CDR2 is ANQGSEA. The V and J ends lost 5 bases and 5 bases, in that order; junction bases with no gene match: 9.

This clonotype has just a few counts. This chain joins TRBV7-9 and TRBJ2-3; no reliable D call. V dropped 5 bases and J dropped 9 bases, with 12 bases sitting between them. The germline CDR1 and CDR2 sequences are SEHNR and FQNEAQ (reference sequence). There are 12 residues in the CDR3. CDR3 in DNA: TGTGCCAGCAGCCTGGATCTTGGGACGCAGTATTTT. Its translation: CASSLDLGTQYF.

At least ten counts were recorded for this clonotype. The chain carries TRBV7-8 and TRBJ2-1; D remains unclear. The ends were cut back, 5 bases at V and 5 bases at J, with 16 bases in the middle. Per germline, CDR1 SGHVS and CDR2 FQNEAQ. This CDR3 spans 15 amino acids. The CDR3 loop is CASSLSRLINNEQFF. In DNA, the CDR3 is TGTGCCAGCAGCCTTAGTCGGCTTATCAACAATGAGCAGTTCTTC.

This chain joins TRBV6-1 and TRBJ2-5; the D gene is possibly TRBD2 (5 bases). CDR3 length equals 15 residues. Per germline, CDR1 MNHNS and CDR2 SASEGT. Trimming stripped 6 bases from V and 2 bases from J, with 16 bases between. CDR3 amino acids: CASSQLGSTQETQYF. The DNA of the CDR3 is TGTGCCAGCAGCCAGCTTGGGAGCACACAAGAGACCCAGTACTTC.

This clonotype was observed a few times. The chain has TRBV30 and TRBJ2-7; 10 positions match TRBD2. Germline CDR1 and CDR2: GTSNPN and SVGIG (reference sequence). The length of the CDR3 is 13 residues. The ends lost 3 bases at V and 1 base at J; junction bases unmatched: 0. CDR3 sequence (DNA): TGTGCCTGGAGAGCGGGAGGGTCCTACGAGCAGTACTTC. It is translated as CAWRAGGSYEQYF. Full variable domain (rest looked up from reference TRBV30 and TRBJ2-7): SQTIHQWPATLVQPVGSPLSLECTVEGTSNPNLYWYRQAAGRGLQLLFYSVGIGQISSEVPQNLSASRPQDRQFILSSKKLLLSDSGFYLCAWRAGGSYEQYFGPGTRLTVT.

This chain links TRBV6-2 or TRBV6-3 with TRBJ1-6; D uncertain. Germline V lookup: CDR1 MNHEY, CDR2 SVGEGT. Between the trimmed V and J ends, which lost 0 bases and 8 bases, there was a span of 8 bases. This CDR3 is built from 14 residues. CDR3 protein: CASSYSKIYSPLHF. In DNA form, the CDR3 reads TGTGCCAGCAGTTACTCGAAGATTTATTCACCCCTCCACTTT.

This clonotype was recorded at least ten times. The rearrangement links TRBV27 to TRBJ2-7; the D is unclear. This CDR3 is 14 amino acids long. In germline, CDR1 is MNHEY, CDR2 SMNVEV (reference sequence). V was pared by 3 bases and J by 3 bases, with 12 bases between. This CDR3 is CASSFKRVSYEQYF. CDR3 coding DNA: TGTGCCAGCAGTTTTAAACGAGTTAGCTACGAGCAGTACTTC.

This sequence joins TRBV20-1 and TRBJ2-7; 7 nucleotides align to TRBD1. The CDR3 has 15 residues. V dropped 0 bases and J dropped 0; count of bases not matched to a gene: 5. CDR1 and CDR2 from the germline V gene are DFQATT and SNEGSKA (reference sequence). CDR3 amino acids: CSAREGGALSYEQYF. The CDR3 DNA follows: TGCAGTGCTAGAGAAGGGGGCGCGCTCTCCTACGAGCAGTACTTC.

This clonotype was observed many times. This chain links TRBV28 with TRBJ2-2, with 8 bases fitting TRBD2. The CDR3 extends over 18 amino acids. In germline, CDR1 is MDHEN, CDR2 SYDVKM. V was pared by 5 bases and J by 0 bases, with 11 bases of the junction left unmatched. Written as DNA, the CDR3 is TGTGCCAGCAGTCCGACCCGGGGGGGGACTACGAACACCGGGGAGCTGTTTTTT. This translates into CASSPTRGGTTNTGELFF.

Only a few counts were recorded for this clonotype. The V and J genes are TRBV5-1 and TRBJ1-1, with D maybe TRBD1 (5 bases). The length of the CDR3 is 15 residues. Germline V gene data show CDR1 as SGHRS and CDR2 as YFSETQ. The V end was cut by 4 bases, the J end by 2 bases, with 15 bases between. The CDR3 reads CASSGAGTANTEAFF. The CDR3 DNA reads TGCGCCAGCAGCGGGGCCGGGACGGCCAACACTGAAGCTTTCTTT.

The V gene is TRBV9, the J gene TRBJ2-2; TRBD1 agrees at 7 bases. Trimming at V came to 2 bases and at J to 4 bases, leaving 5 bases not matched to a gene. The CDR3 has 15 residues. Germline V gene lookup returns CDR1 SGDLS and CDR2 YYNGEE. The CDR3 sequence: CASSVEGAGTGELFF. CDR3 in DNA: TGTGCCAGCAGCGTCGAGGGGGCGGGCACCGGGGAGCTGTTTTTT.